The clone carrying this T cell receptor beta chain was observed at least ten times. Combining iRepertoire HTBI primers with Arm-PCR of CDR3 regions, the authors built TCR beta libraries. MiXCR was run by TCRdb on the multiplex PCR reads, yielding one entry per CDR3 protein. The sample has around 420,000 distinct CDR3 sequences; about 15% are singletons. The sample is drawn from a study of regulatory T cells in long-lasting Graves disease. Specified time point: newly diagnosed GD, antithyroid drugs for less than 3 months. The TCR library was made from RNA extracted from PBMCs. The length of the CDR3 is 14 residues. V lost 3 bases to trimming and J lost 1 base; unmatched junction nucleotides: 3. Germline V gene data show CDR1 as SGHRS and CDR2 as YFSETQ. The sample was also reused in another study, on T cells in Graves' hyperthyroidism and ophthalmopathy. That work adds: Hyperthyroidism was newly diagnosed in patients aged 18 to 65 (duration under 2 months). Researchers ran a first-round RT-PCR on the TCR CDR3 using the HTBI primer set.

The origin of this receptor is a woman aged 40-49 years with Graves disease. Here the sequenced sample was peripheral blood mononuclear cells (PBMCs), taken at new diagnosis, from a patient treated with antithyroid drugs. The gene calls are TRBV5-1 and TRBJ2-7; 8 bases line up with TRBD1. The CDR3 coding sequence is TGCGCCAGCAGCTCCACAGGGGGATCCTACGAGCAGTACTTC. As protein: CASSSTGGSYEQYF.